This record covers a single T cell receptor beta chain. As yet, its antigen is unknown. A much larger clone lies a single base off, so this may be a read error. There are 14 residues in the CDR3. PBMCs were isolated at a quantity of at least 7 million per sample. Total RNA, at least 5 micrograms per sample, came from PBMCs. The use of a sample-barcoded 5' primer and a J-beta primer mix characterized a second PCR of about 7 to 12 cycles. TCRdb re-analysed the 5' RACE reads in MiXCR, keeping a single row per CDR3 protein. The sample yields about 930,000 distinct CDR3 sequences, roughly 29% seen once. The source of the sample is a study of blood T cells in healthy people across ages. Study findings and constraints: With unsorted PBMCs, a conclusive comparison of naive versus antigen-experienced cells was not possible.

This sample was shared with a second study, whose subject was T cells of mothers and their children. That work states: Donation was provided by three healthy Caucasian mothers along with their six children.

This TCR derives from a woman aged 40 to 50 in good health. The chain carries TRBV12-3 or TRBV12-4 and TRBJ1-4, with 8 bases that match TRBD1. The sequenced material came from blood. CDR3 loop: CAGSRQGSNEKLFF. Here the CDR3 DNA reads TGTGCCGGCAGTCGACAGGGGTCTAATGAAAAACTGTTTTTT.